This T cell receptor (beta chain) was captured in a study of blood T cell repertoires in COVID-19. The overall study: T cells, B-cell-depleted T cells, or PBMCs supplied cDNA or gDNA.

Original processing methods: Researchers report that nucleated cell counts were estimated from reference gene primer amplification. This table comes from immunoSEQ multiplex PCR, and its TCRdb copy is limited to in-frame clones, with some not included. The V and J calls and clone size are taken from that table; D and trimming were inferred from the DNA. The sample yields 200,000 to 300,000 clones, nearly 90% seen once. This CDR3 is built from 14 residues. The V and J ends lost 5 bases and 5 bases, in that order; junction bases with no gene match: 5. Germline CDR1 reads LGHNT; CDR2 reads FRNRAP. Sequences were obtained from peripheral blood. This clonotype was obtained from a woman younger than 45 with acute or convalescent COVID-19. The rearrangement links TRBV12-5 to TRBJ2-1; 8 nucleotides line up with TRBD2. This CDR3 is CASGTTSVNNEQFF. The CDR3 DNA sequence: TGTGCTAGTGGTACGACTAGCGTAAACAATGAGCAGTTCTTC.